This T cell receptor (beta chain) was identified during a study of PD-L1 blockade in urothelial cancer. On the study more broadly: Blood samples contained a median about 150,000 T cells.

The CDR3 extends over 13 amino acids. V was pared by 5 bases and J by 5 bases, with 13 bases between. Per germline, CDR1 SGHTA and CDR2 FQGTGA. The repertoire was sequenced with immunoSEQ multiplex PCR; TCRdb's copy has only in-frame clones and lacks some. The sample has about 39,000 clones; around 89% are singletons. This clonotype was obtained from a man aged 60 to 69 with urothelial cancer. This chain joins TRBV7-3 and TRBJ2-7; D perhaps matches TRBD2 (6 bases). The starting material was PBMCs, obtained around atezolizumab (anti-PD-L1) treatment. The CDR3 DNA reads TGTGCCAGCAGCATCCCCGGCGGGAACGAGCAGTACTTC. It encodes CASSIPGGNEQYF.